This passage covers 18 T cell receptor beta chains from one sample sequenced in a study of molecular identifiers for immune sequencing clone quantification. TCRdb reprocessed the PCR reads with MiXCR, giving one entry per CDR3 protein. This sample has about 330,000 distinct CDR3 sequences, with 24% found just once. The specimen was naive CD8+ T cells from blood, with Jurkat cell RNA spiked in. The subset is: FACS-sorted CD8+CD4-CCR7+CD45RA+ naive T cells. The receptors here all came from a human donor in good health. Some libraries in this study had Jurkat cell RNA spiked in.

V is TRBV14 and J is TRBJ2-1, with TRBD2 matching 10 bases. The CDR3 runs 15 residues. V shed 2 bases, J shed 6 bases, and the junction held 4 bases outside the gene matches. The germline V gene encodes CDR1 SGHDN and CDR2 FVKESK. Here the CDR3 DNA reads TGTGCCAGCAGCCAACTAGCGGGGGTTTTCAATGAGCAGTTCTTC. Translated: CASSQLAGVFNEQFF.

About this clonotype itself: The germline gene is not matched at one end of the junction; a read error may be the cause. The V call is TRBV4-3, the J call TRBJ2-7; D is unclear. This CDR3 spans 15 amino acids. The germline gives CDR1 LGHNA, CDR2 YSLEER. CDR3 residues: CASSQVQESSCEQYF. Here the CDR3 DNA reads TGCGCCAGCAGCCAAGTCCAGGAGAGCTCCTGCGAGCAGTACTTC.

This chain uses TRBV30 with TRBJ2-7; D is uncertain. CDR3 length: 13 amino acids. Between the trimmed V and J ends, which lost 2 bases and 0 bases, there was a span of 8 bases. Germline values: CDR1 GTSNPN, CDR2 SVGIG (reference sequence). This CDR3 reads CAWSTASSYEQYF. The CDR3 coding sequence is TGTGCCTGGAGTACTGCAAGCTCCTACGAGCAGTACTTC.

Only a few counts were recorded for this clonotype. The gene calls are TRBV30 and TRBJ2-2, with D unresolved. This CDR3 is built from 14 residues. Trimming shortened V by 0 bases and J by 0 bases, and 5 bases separated the two germline ends. Germline CDR1 and CDR2: GTSNPN and SVGIG (reference sequence). CDR3 nucleotides: TGTGCCTGGAGTGTATTCCCGAACACCGGGGAGCTGTTTTTT. The encoded protein is CAWSVFPNTGELFF.

The chain joins TRBV12-3 or TRBV12-4 to TRBJ2-7, with D maybe TRBD2 (6 bases). Trimming stripped 5 bases from V and 6 bases from J, with 20 bases between. There are 15 residues in the CDR3. This CDR3 is CASSPYVVLEGEQYF. DNA of the CDR3: TGTGCCAGCAGTCCTTACGTTGTGCTGGAGGGCGAGCAGTACTTC.

The chain joins TRBV15 to TRBJ2-6; 8 bases are a match to TRBD1. CDR3 length: 17 residues. The V and J ends lost 3 bases and 3 bases, in that order; junction bases with no gene match: 7. The germline V gene encodes CDR1 LNHNV and CDR2 YYDKDF (reference sequence). The CDR3: CATSRGDRSRGANVLTF. DNA of the CDR3: TGTGCCACCAGCAGGGGGGACAGGTCGCGTGGGGCCAACGTCCTGACTTTC.

The chain links TRBV9 to TRBJ1-5, with D unclear. V was trimmed by 0 bases and J by 3 bases, leaving 10 bases between them. CDR3 size: 15 residues. Germline CDR1 and CDR2: SGDLS and YYNGEE. CDR3 amino acids: CASSVGGYANQPQHF. The CDR3 bases are TGTGCCAGCAGCGTAGGCGGATATGCCAATCAGCCCCAGCATTTT.

With regard to this clonotype: A clone one base away is much larger, so this may be a read error. Here the CDR3 omits its conserved ending phenylalanine or tryptophan, so a read error is the likely source. V usage is TRBV7-9 and J usage is TRBJ1-1; D unclear. The CDR3 is made up of 17 amino acids. V shed 3 bases and J shed 0 bases, with 17 bases lying between them. Per the germline V gene, CDR1 is SEHNR and CDR2 is FQNEAQ (reference sequence). The CDR3 is CASSFPEGATLNTEAFI. CDR3 DNA: TGTGCCAGCAGCTTCCCCGAAGGCGCCACCTTGAACACTGAAGCTTTCATT.

This clonotype was observed many times. CDR3 residues: CASSQEAPFSGANVLTF. CDR3 in DNA: TGTGCCAGCAGCCAAGAAGCGCCCTTCTCTGGGGCCAACGTCCTGACTTTC. The chain combines TRBV28 with TRBJ2-6; D not resolved. Germline assignment: CDR1 MDHEN and CDR2 SYDVKM. Deletions cut 6 bases from V and 0 bases from J, with 15 bases between. This CDR3 spans 17 amino acids.

The chain uses TRBV10-3 and TRBJ1-1; D is possibly TRBD1 (5 bases). Trimming removed 3 bases from V and 7 bases from J, with 15 bases in between. The CDR3 consists of 14 residues. Germline loops: CDR1 ENHRY, CDR2 SYGVKD. CDR3: CAISDSSGPLEAFF. CDR3 nucleotide sequence: TGTGCCATCAGTGATAGTTCAGGGCCTCTTGAAGCTTTCTTT.

At least ten counts were recorded for this clonotype. The rearrangement links TRBV6-6 to TRBJ1-1; D is unclear. V dropped 8 bases and J dropped 6 bases, with 13 bases sitting between them. Germline V gene lookup returns CDR1 MNHNY and CDR2 SVGAGI (reference sequence). The CDR3 runs 12 residues. This CDR3 reads CASSLGVAEAFF. CDR3 nucleotide sequence: TGTGCCAGCTCCCTAGGCGTGGCTGAAGCTTTCTTT.

This clonotype was seen a single time. Compared with germline, one end of the junction differs, possibly owing to a read error. The chain couples TRBV19 to TRBJ2-3; D might be TRBD1 (5 bases). Germline V gives CDR1 LNHDA, CDR2 SQIVND (reference sequence). The CDR3 runs 15 residues. In DNA form, the CDR3 reads TGTGCCAGTAATATATTGGGGCAGGGTTCAGATACGCAGTATTTT. Amino acids: CASNILGQGSDTQYF.

This clonotype appeared many times. V and J are TRBV29-1 and TRBJ1-1; no firm D call. Germline loops: CDR1 SQVTM, CDR2 ANQGSEA. The CDR3 is made up of 15 amino acids. V was pared by 1 base and J by 4 bases, with 16 bases between. This chain's CDR3 is CSVEGLRTRGTEAFF. The CDR3 region has the DNA TGCAGCGTTGAAGGTCTTCGGACCCGGGGCACTGAAGCTTTCTTT.

This chain links TRBV13 with TRBJ1-1, with D possibly being TRBD1 (5 bases). Germline CDR1 and CDR2: PRHDT and FYEKMQ (reference sequence). With 1 base removed from V and 5 bases from J, the gap between germline ends came to 17 bases. The CDR3 totals 16 residues. CDR3: CASSLVGARGNTEAFF. The DNA for the CDR3 is TGTGCCAGCAGCTTAGTAGGTGCGCGGGGGAATACTGAAGCTTTCTTT.

This clonotype was recorded only once. The chain couples TRBV6-2 or TRBV6-3 to TRBJ2-6, with D perhaps matching TRBD2 (5 bases). CDR3 length: 18 amino acids. Germline loops: CDR1 MNHEY, CDR2 SVGEGT. Trimming pared 0 bases from V and 2 bases from J, leaving 14 bases between. DNA of the CDR3: TGTGCCAGCAGTTACTCCCGCCCTGCTAGCCCTGGGGCCAACGTCCTGACTTTC. It is translated as CASSYSRPASPGANVLTF.

Many counts were recorded for this clonotype. The chain joins TRBV7-7 to TRBJ1-4, with 9 bases matching TRBD1. Germline V gene lookup returns CDR1 SSHAT and CDR2 FNYEAQ (reference sequence). Trimming cost V 5 bases and J 5 bases; bases outside gene matches: 3. The CDR3 is made up of 14 amino acids. The CDR3 DNA reads as TGTGCCAGCAGCCCCGGGACAGGGAATGAAAAACTGTTTTTT. This gives the protein CASSPGTGNEKLFF.

This clonotype was detected ten times or more. The genes are TRBV27 and TRBJ1-5, with D tentatively TRBD1 (5 bases). Germline CDR1 reads MNHEY; CDR2 reads SMNVEV (reference sequence). The CDR3 contains 14 residues. V lost 2 bases and J 3 bases, leaving 8 bases between the germline ends. In DNA form, the CDR3 reads TGTGCCAGCAGTTTACGGGGCCACAATCAGCCCCAGCATTTT. Amino acid sequence: CASSLRGHNQPQHF.

At least ten counts were recorded for this clonotype. This chain connects TRBV6-5 to TRBJ2-2, with 9 bases matching TRBD1. Germline-derived CDR1 and CDR2 are MNHEY and SVGAGI. The CDR3 is made up of 16 amino acids. The J segment lost 0 bases and the V segment lost 6 bases, leaving 5 bases of the junction unmatched. Written as DNA, the CDR3 is TGTGCCAGCAGAAACGGACAGGGGTCGAACACCGGGGAGCTGTTTTTT. This gives the protein CASRNGQGSNTGELFF.